The clone carrying this TCR beta chain has only one observation. The CDR3 sequence is 11 residues long. Germline V gene lookup returns CDR1 MDHEN and CDR2 SYDVKM. With 5 bases removed from V and 12 bases from J, the gap between germline ends came to 11 bases. The sample is drawn from a study of blood T cell repertoires in COVID-19. Background on the study: Material from acute and convalescent COVID-19 was sourced from the United States, Italy and Spain. T cells, B-cell-depleted T cells, or PBMCs supplied cDNA or gDNA.

Source study methods: The assay estimated nucleated cells by amplifying reference gene primers. The protocol was immunoSEQ multiplex PCR, while the TCRdb copy is restricted to in-frame clones and leaves out a portion. The V and J calls and clone size come from that table; D and trimming were worked out from the DNA. The sample yields 200,000 or so clones, roughly 85% seen once. This sequence joins TRBV28 and TRBJ2-1, with D unresolved. The clonotype originates from a man aged 50 to 59 who had recovered from COVID-19. The sample was peripheral blood. The CDR3 reads CASSSRVWQFF. CDR3 coding DNA: TGTGCCAGCAGTAGCCGTGTCTGGCAGTTCTTC.